The entry below describes one TCR beta chain. Its specificity is not known. This entry comes from a study of shared clonotypes between healthy human individuals. Only CD45RO-negative cells positively selected for CCR7 counted as naive CD8 cells, so terminally differentiated effector memory CD45RA+ cells were excluded. Assay used: immunoSEQ multiplex PCR; TCRdb lists only in-frame clones, some missing. The sample includes millions of clones, about 95% of them seen just once. Notes on the study in general: The small donor group covered limited genetic and exposure diversity.

The sequence derives from a man in his late teens or twenties in good health. The sequencing sample was made of naive CD8+ T cells sorted from blood.

CDR3 nucleotide sequence: TGTGCCAGCAGCTGGAATCCGGCGGAGTCCTACAATGAGCAGTTCTTC. Amino acid sequence: CASSWNPAESYNEQFF. V and J are TRBV2 and TRBJ2-1, with D hard to call. In germline, CDR1 is SNHLY, CDR2 FYNNEI. The CDR3 runs 16 residues. Trimming removed 6 bases from V and 1 base from J, with 16 bases in between. Full variable domain (remainder filled in from reference TRBV2 and TRBJ2-1): EPEVTQTPSHQVTQMGQEVILRCVPISNHLYFYWYRQILGQKVEFLVSFYNNEISEKSEIFDDQFSVERPDGSNFTLKIRSTKLEDSAMYFCASSWNPAESYNEQFFGPGTRLTVL.